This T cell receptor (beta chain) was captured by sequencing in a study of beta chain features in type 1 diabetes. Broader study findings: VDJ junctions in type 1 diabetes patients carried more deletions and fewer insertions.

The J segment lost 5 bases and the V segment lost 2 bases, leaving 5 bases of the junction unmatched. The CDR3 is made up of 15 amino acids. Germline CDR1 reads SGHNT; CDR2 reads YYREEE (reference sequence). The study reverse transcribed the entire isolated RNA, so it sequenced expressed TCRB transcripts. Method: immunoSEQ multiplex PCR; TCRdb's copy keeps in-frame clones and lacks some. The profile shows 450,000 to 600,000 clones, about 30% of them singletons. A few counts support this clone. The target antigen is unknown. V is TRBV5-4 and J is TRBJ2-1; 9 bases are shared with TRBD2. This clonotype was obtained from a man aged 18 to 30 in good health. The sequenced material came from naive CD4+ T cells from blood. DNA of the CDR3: TGTGCCAGCAGCTTAACCCGACTAGCGGACAATGAGCAGTTCTTC. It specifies CASSLTRLADNEQFF.